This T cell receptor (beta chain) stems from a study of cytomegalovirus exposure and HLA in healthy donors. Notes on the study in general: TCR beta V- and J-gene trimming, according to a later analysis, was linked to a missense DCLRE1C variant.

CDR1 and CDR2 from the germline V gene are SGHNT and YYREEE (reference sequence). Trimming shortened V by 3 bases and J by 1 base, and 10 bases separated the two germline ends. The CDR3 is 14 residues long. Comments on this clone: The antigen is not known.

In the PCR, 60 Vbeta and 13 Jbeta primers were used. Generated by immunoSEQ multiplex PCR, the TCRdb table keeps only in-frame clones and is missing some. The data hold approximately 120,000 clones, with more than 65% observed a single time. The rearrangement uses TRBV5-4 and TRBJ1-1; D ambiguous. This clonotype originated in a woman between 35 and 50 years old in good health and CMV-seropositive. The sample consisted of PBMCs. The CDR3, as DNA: TGTGCCAGCAGCTCCGCTAATGGGAACACTGAAGCTTTCTTT. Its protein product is CASSSANGNTEAFF.